Shown below are 15 T cell receptor beta chains from a single sample sequenced in a study of tumor-infiltrating lymphocytes in primary liver carcinoma. Out of unsorted whole blood came the blood RNA, and germline DNA was extracted as well. The investigators made TCR beta cDNA from around 530 ng total RNA, using a constant-region primer. Sequencing libraries for TCR beta derived from three nested multiplex PCR rounds that used slightly modified ARM-PCR. Two initial PCR rounds of about 10 cycles each paired TRBV1-TRBV30 forward primers with a C-beta reverse primer. TCRdb reprocessed the multiplex PCR reads with MiXCR, giving one entry per CDR3 protein. Among some 320,000 distinct CDR3 sequences listed, 65% were seen once. Sequencing used peripheral blood. The receptors shown here come from a man in his forties or fifties with primary liver carcinoma and hepatitis B virus infection.

Comment on this clonotype: This may stem from a read error, because a much larger clone lies one nucleotide away. This chain links TRBV5-5 with TRBJ2-5; D is ambiguous. Germline loops: CDR1 SGHKS, CDR2 YYEKEE (reference sequence). The CDR3 extends over 14 amino acids. Written as DNA, the CDR3 is TGTGGCAGCAGTTCTACCTCGTCTTGGGAGACCCAGTACTTC. Its translation: CGSSSTSSWETQYF.

This clonotype was counted once. Just one base apart from a much larger clone, this may be a read error. This chain links TRBV12-3 or TRBV12-4 with TRBJ1-1; D unresolved. CDR3 size: 11 residues. This CDR3 is CASSFSSEASF. CDR3 in DNA: TGTGCCAGCAGTTTCTCAAGTGAAGCTTCCTTT.

A remark on this clonotype: This may be a read error, as it is one base from a much larger clone. The rearrangement links TRBV6-1 to TRBJ2-5; D uncertain. The CDR3 contains 12 residues. Germline loops: CDR1 MNHNS, CDR2 SASEGT. As DNA, the CDR3 is TGTGCCAGCAATGAAGCATTGGTACTGACTTACTTC. The encoded protein is CASNEALVLTYF.

This clonotype is a singleton in its sample. The chain carries TRBV12-5 and TRBJ2-5, with unresolved D. The germline gives CDR1 LGHNT, CDR2 FRNRAP. Trimming shortened V by 6 bases and J by 4 bases, and 9 bases separated the two germline ends. CDR3 length equals 12 residues. The DNA for the CDR3 is TGTGCTAGTGGCTGGAACCGAGAGACCCAGTACTTC. Translating gives CASGWNRETQYF.

This clonotype has just a few counts. The chain has TRBV12-3 or TRBV12-4 and TRBJ1-1, with D possibly TRBD1 on 6 matching bases. Trimming cost V 7 bases and J 5 bases, with 20 bases left between them. The CDR3 is made up of 15 amino acids. CDR3 amino acids: CASTFFGGPETEAFF. CDR3 sequence (DNA): TGTGCCAGCACCTTTTTCGGGGGCCCGGAAACTGAAGCTTTCTTT.

This chain connects TRBV6-2 or TRBV6-3 to TRBJ1-2; D is undetermined. The V end lost 10 bases, the J end lost 8 bases, and 17 bases lay between the germline ends. CDR3 size: 12 residues. Germline CDR1 reads MNHEY; CDR2 reads SVGEGT. The CDR3 nucleotides read TGTGCCAACAGCTTATTATTCGAAGGCTACACCTTC. It yields the protein CANSLLFEGYTF.

This clonotype was seen a few times. The V call is TRBV19, the J call TRBJ2-3; unclear D gene. The length of the CDR3 is 14 residues. Germline V lookup: CDR1 LNHDA, CDR2 SQIVND (reference sequence). V was pared by 9 bases and J by 0 bases, with 13 bases between. CDR3 sequence reads: CASRQAFSTDTQYF. The CDR3 region has the DNA TGTGCCAGCCGCCAGGCGTTCAGCACAGATACGCAGTATTTT.

On this clonotype: The junction and the germline gene differ at one end; a read error may be behind it. The chain combines TRBV4-2 with TRBJ1-5; possible D gene TRBD1, 5 bases. The CDR3 sequence is 17 residues long. CDR1 and CDR2 (germline): LGHNA, YNFKEQ. CDR3 residues: CASSFQGSPYSNQPRHF. CDR3 DNA sequence: TGTGCCAGCAGTTTTCAGGGCTCCCCCTACAGCAATCAGCCCCGGCATTTT.

This clonotype showed up many times. The chain links TRBV13 to TRBJ1-1; D remains unclear. The germline V gene has CDR1 PRHDT and CDR2 FYEKMQ (reference sequence). Trimming cost V 5 bases and J 1 base, with 8 bases left between them. The CDR3 spans 13 residues. CDR3 sequence reads: CASSLGWNTEAFF. As DNA, the CDR3 is TGTGCCAGCAGCCTCGGCTGGAACACTGAAGCTTTCTTT.

This clonotype was detected only once. Given a much more abundant clone one base away, this may be a read error. The gene calls are TRBV29-1 and TRBJ1-5; D gene unclear. In germline, CDR1 is SQVTM, CDR2 ANQGSEA. The CDR3 has 13 amino acids. The V gene lost 6 bases and the J gene lost 3 bases, with 12 bases spanning the gap. CDR3 nucleotides: TGCAGCGTGGATCAGACATTCAATCAGCCCCAGCATTTT. It specifies CSVDQTFNQPQHF.

This clonotype was observed once. A much larger clone sits a single nucleotide away, making a read error possible. The chain links TRBV12-3 or TRBV12-4 to TRBJ2-1; D possibly corresponds to TRBD1 (6 bases). Trimming took off 7 bases at V and 10 bases at J, with 11 bases between the two ends. The length of the CDR3 is 11 residues. The CDR3 protein is CASIDGQEQFF. CDR3 DNA: TGTGCCAGCATAGATGGACAGGAGCAGTTCTTC.

This clonotype has a handful of counts. The genes are TRBV28 and TRBJ1-2; D is unclear. The CDR3 runs 13 residues. The ends were cut back, 7 bases at V and 8 bases at J, with 17 bases in the middle. Germline-derived CDR1 and CDR2 are MDHEN and SYDVKM. CDR3 sequence: CASTPLDLLGYTF. The CDR3 DNA reads TGTGCCAGCACCCCTCTAGATCTGCTCGGCTACACCTTC.

Comments on this clonotype: This may come from a read error, since a much larger clone is one base off. The V and J genes are TRBV6-5 and TRBJ1-1; the D is unclear. V dropped 6 bases and J dropped 1 base, with 15 bases sitting between them. Germline values: CDR1 MNHEY, CDR2 SVGAGI. The CDR3 loop spans 15 amino acids. The CDR3 reads CASSSGRQSNTEAFF. The CDR3, as DNA: TGTGCCAGCAGCTCCGGGAGGCAATCGAACACTGAAGCTTTCTTT.

Comment on this clonotype: One junction end disagrees with the germline gene, perhaps due to a read error. The V call is TRBV4-2, the J call TRBJ2-3; D is perhaps TRBD2 (6 bases). The CDR3 extends over 18 amino acids. Per the germline V gene, CDR1 is LGHNA and CDR2 is YNFKEQ. For the CDR3, the DNA is TGTGCCAGCAGTCAAGATCGAGGTAGCGGAGGGTGGGCAGATACGCAGTATTTT. Protein sequence: CASSQDRGSGGWADTQYF.

This clonotype has only a few counts. The rearrangement links TRBV5-1 to TRBJ1-6, with 8 bases identical to TRBD1. The CDR3 is 15 amino acids. The germline V gene encodes CDR1 SGHRS and CDR2 YFSETQ. With V trimmed by 0 bases and J by 7 bases, 3 bases remained unmatched. The CDR3 loop reads CASSLDRTGNSPLHF. The CDR3 DNA reads TGCGCCAGCAGCTTGGACCGGACAGGGAATTCACCCCTCCACTTT.